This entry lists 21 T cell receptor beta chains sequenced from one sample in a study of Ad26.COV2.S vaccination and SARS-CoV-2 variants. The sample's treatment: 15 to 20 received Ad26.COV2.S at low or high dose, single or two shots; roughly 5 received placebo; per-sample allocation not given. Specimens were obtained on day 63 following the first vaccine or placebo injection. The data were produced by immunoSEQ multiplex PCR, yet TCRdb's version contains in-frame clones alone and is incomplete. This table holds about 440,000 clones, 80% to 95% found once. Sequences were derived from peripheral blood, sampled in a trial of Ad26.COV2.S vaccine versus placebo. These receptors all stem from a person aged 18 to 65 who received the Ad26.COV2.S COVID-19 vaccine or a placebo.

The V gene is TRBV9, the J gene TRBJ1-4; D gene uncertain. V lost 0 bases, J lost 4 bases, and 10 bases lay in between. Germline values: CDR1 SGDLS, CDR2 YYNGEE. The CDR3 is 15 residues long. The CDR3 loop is CASSVEGSFNEKLFF. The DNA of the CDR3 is TGTGCCAGCAGCGTAGAAGGGTCGTTTAATGAAAAACTGTTTTTT.

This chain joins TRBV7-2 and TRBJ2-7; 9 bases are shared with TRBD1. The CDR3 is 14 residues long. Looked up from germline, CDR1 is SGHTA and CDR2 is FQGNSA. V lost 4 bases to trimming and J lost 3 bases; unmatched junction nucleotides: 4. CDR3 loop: CASSSGTGFYEQYF. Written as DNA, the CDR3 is TGTGCCAGCAGCTCCGGGACAGGGTTCTACGAGCAGTACTTC.

CDR3 loop: CASSPKTGTNYGYTF. The DNA of the CDR3 is TGTGCCAGCTCACCTAAGACAGGGACTAACTATGGCTACACCTTC. This rearrangement joins TRBV18 to TRBJ1-2; 7 nucleotides line up with TRBD1. The V gene end was trimmed by 3 bases and the J gene end by 0 bases; junction bases not matched to a gene: 4. The germline V gene has CDR1 KGHSH and CDR2 LQKENI. The CDR3 covers 15 residues.

CDR3 residues: CASSVAGTSGSYEQYF. The CDR3 DNA is TGTGCCAGCAGCGTAGCGGGGACTAGCGGGAGCTACGAGCAGTACTTC. V is TRBV9 and J is TRBJ2-7; 14 nucleotides line up with TRBD2. The germline CDR1 and CDR2 sequences are SGDLS and YYNGEE. The CDR3 has 16 amino acids. Trimming at V came to 0 bases and at J to 3 bases, leaving 2 bases not matched to a gene.

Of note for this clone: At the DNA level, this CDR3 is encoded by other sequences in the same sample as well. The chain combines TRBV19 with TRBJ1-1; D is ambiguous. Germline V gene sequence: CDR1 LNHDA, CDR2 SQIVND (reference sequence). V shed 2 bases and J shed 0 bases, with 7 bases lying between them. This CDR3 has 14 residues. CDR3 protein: CASSISSLNTEAFF. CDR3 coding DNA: TGTGCCAGTAGTATATCGTCATTGAACACTGAAGCTTTCTTT.

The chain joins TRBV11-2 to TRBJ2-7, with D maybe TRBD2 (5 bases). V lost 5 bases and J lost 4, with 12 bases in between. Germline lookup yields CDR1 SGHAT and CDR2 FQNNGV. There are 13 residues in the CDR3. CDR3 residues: CASSRDRQYEQYF. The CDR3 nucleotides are TGTGCCAGCAGCCGGGATCGCCAATACGAGCAGTACTTC.

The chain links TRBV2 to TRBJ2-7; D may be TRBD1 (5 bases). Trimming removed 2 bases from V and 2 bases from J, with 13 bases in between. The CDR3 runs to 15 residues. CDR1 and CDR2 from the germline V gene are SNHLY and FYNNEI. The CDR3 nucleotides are TGTGCCAGCAGTGAAAGCCAGGGTCACCCCTACGAGCAGTACTTC. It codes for CASSESQGHPYEQYF.

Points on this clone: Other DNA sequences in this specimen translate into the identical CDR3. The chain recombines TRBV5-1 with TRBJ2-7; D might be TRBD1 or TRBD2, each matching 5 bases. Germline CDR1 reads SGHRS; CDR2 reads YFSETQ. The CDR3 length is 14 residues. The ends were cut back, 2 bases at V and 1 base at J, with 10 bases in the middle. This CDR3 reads CASSFRDGSYEQYF. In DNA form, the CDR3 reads TGCGCCAGCAGCTTCCGGGACGGTTCCTACGAGCAGTACTTC.

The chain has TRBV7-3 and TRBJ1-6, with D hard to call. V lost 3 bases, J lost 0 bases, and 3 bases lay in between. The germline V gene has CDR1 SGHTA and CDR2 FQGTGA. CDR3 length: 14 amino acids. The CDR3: CASSLNSYNSPLHF. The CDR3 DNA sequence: TGTGCCAGCAGCTTGAACTCCTATAATTCACCCCTCCACTTT.

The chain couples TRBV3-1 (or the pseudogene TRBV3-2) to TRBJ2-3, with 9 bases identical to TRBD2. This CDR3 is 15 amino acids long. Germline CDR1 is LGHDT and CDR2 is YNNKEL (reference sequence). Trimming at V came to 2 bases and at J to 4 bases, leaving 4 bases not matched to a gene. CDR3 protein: CASSQLAGQSDTQYF. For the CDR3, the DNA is TGTGCCAGCAGCCAACTAGCGGGACAATCAGATACGCAGTATTTT.

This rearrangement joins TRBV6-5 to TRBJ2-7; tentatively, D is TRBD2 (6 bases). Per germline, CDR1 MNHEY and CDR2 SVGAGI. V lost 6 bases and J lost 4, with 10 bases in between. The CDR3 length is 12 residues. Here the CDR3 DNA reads TGTGCCAGCAGAGGAGGGTCGTACGAGCAGTACTTC. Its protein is CASRGGSYEQYF.

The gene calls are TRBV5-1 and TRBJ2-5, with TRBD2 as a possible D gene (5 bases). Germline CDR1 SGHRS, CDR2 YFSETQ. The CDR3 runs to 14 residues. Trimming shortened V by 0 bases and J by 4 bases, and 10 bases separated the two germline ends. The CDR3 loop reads CASSLVLATETQYF. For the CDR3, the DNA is TGCGCCAGCAGCTTGGTCCTAGCAACAGAGACCCAGTACTTC.

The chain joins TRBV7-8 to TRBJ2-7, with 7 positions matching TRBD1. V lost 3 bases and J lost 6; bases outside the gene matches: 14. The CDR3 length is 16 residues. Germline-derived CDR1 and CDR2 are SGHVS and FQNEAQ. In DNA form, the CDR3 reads TGTGCCAGCAGCTTCGGACAGGCGGATATCTTGGGCGAGCAGTACTTC. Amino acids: CASSFGQADILGEQYF.

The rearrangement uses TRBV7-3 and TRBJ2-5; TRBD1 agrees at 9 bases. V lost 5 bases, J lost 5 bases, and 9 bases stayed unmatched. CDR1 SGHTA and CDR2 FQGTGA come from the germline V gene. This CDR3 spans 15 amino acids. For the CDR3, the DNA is TGTGCCAGCAGCCAAATGGGACAGGGTCAGGAGACCCAGTACTTC. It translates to CASSQMGQGQETQYF.

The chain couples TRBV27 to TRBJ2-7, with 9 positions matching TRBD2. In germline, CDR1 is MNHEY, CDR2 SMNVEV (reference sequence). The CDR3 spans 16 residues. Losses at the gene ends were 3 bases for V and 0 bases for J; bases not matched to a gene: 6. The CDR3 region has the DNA TGTGCCAGCAGTTTGGGCCTAGCGGGAAGCTCCTACGAGCAGTACTTC. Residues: CASSLGLAGSSYEQYF.

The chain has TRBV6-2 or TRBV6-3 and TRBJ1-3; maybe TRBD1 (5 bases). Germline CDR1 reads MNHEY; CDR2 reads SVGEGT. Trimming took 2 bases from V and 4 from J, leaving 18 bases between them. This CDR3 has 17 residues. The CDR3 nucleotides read TGTGCCAGCAGTTACATCGACAGTCTCCCCTTCGGAAACACCATATATTTT. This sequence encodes CASSYIDSLPFGNTIYF.

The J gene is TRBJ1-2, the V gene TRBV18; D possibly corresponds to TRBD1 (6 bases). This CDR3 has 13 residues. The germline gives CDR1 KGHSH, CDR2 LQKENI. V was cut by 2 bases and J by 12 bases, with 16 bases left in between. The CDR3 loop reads CASSPKEAGDHTF. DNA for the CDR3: TGTGCCAGCTCACCAAAGGAGGCAGGGGATCACACCTTC. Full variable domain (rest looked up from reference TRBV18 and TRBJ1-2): NAGVMQNPRHLVRRRGQEARLRCSPMKGHSHVYWYRQLPEEGLKFMVYLQKENIIDESGMPKERFSAEFPKEGPSILRIQQVVRGDSAAYFCASSPKEAGDHTFGSGTRLTVV.

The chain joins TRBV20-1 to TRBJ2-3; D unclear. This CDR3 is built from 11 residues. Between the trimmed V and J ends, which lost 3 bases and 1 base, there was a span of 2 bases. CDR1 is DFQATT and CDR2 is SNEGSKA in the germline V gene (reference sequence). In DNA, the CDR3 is TGCAGTGCTAGTCGCACAGATACGCAGTATTTT. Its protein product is CSASRTDTQYF.

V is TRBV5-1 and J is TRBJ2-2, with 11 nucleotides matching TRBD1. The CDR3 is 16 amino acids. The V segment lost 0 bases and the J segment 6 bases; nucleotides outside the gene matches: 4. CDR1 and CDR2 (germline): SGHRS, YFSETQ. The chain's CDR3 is CASSLGTGGAAGELFF. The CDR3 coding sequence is TGCGCCAGCAGCTTGGGGACAGGGGGCGCGGCCGGGGAGCTGTTTTTT.

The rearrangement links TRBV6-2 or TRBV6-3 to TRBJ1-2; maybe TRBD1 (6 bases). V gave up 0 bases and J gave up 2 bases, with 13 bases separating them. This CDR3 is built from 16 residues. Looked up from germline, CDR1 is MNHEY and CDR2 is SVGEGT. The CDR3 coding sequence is TGTGCCAGCAGTTACTCGAGTAGGGGGACCAACTATGGCTACACCTTC. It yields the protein CASSYSSRGTNYGYTF.

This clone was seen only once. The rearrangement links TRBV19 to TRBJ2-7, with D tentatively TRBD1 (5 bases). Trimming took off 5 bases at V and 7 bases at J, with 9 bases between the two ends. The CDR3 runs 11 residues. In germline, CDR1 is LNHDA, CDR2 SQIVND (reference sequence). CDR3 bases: TGTGCCAGTAGTGGTCAGGGAGAGCAGTACTTC. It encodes CASSGQGEQYF.